The 2 T cell receptor beta chains listed next were all sequenced from one sample in a study of sequential checkpoint blockade in melanoma. Using immunoSEQ multiplex PCR, the repertoire was profiled, and TCRdb retains in-frame clones only, with some absent. The table has tens of thousands of clones, 88% seen once; the top ten hold roughly 12%. Treatment indicated: randomized to nivolumab then ipilimumab (arm A) or the reverse (arm B). Sequenced material: CD8+ T cells sorted from blood (inferred from file names), taken from a patient given nivolumab and ipilimumab in sequence. The receptors shown here come from a human donor with melanoma.

The rearrangement links TRBV7-2 to TRBJ2-3, with 8 bases lining up with TRBD1. The CDR3 extends over 15 amino acids. Germline V gene lookup returns CDR1 SGHTA and CDR2 FQGNSA. V trimming: 1 base; J trimming: 0 bases; junction bases outside the gene matches: 0. The CDR3 here is CASSLGQGSTDTQYF. DNA for the CDR3: TGTGCCAGCAGCTTAGGACAGGGGAGCACAGATACGCAGTATTTT.

J is TRBJ2-5 and V is TRBV19, with 10 bases identical to TRBD1. The assigned J gene may be wrong: the sequence end matches TRBJ2-7 better. The CDR3 covers 15 residues. The V gene's germline CDR1 is LNHDA and CDR2 SQIVND (reference sequence). CDR3 region: CASSAFIGTGDEQYF. The CDR3, as DNA: TGTGCCAGTAGCGCATTTATCGGGACAGGGGACGAGCAGTACTTC.